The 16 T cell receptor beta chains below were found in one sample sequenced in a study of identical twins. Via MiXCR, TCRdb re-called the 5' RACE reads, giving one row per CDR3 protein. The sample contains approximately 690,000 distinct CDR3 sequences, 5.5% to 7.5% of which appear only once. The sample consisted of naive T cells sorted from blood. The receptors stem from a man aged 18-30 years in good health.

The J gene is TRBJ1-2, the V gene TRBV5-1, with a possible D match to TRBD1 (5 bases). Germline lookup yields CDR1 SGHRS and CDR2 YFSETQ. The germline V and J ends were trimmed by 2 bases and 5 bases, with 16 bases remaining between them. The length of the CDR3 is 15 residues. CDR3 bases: TGCGCCAGCAGCTTCGCCCAGGGAGTTGGTTATGGCTACACCTTC. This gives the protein CASSFAQGVGYGYTF.

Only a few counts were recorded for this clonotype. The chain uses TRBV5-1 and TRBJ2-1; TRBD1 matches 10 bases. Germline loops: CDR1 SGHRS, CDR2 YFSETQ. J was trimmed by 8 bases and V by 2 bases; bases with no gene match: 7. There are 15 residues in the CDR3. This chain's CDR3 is CASSLSTGGRDEQFF. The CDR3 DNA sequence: TGCGCCAGCAGCTTATCGACAGGGGGCAGGGATGAGCAGTTCTTC.

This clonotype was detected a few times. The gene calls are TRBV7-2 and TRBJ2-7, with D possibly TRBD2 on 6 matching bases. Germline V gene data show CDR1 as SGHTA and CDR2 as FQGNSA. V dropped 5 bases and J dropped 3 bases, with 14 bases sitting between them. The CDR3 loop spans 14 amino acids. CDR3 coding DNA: TGTGCCAGCAGCGCCTCCGGACTACACTACGAGCAGTACTTC. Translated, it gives CASSASGLHYEQYF. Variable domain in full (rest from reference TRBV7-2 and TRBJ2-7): GAGVSQSPSNKVTEKGKDVELRCDPISGHTALYWYRQSLGQGLEFLIYFQGNSAPDKSGLPSDRFSAERTGGSVSTLTIQRTQQEDSAVYLCASSASGLHYEQYFGPGTRLTVT.

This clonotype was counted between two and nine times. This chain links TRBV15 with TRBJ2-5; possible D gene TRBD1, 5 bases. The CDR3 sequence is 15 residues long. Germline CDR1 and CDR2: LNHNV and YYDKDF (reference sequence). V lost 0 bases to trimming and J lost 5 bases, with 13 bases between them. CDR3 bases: TGTGCCACCAGCAGAGATTCCGGCAGGGTGGAGACCCAGTACTTC. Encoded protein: CATSRDSGRVETQYF.

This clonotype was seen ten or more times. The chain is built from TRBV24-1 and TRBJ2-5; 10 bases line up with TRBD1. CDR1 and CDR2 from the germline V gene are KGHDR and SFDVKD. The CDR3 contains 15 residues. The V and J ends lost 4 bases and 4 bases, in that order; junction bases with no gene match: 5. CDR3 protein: CATSDQRQGAETQYF. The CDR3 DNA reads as TGTGCCACCAGTGACCAAAGACAGGGGGCAGAGACCCAGTACTTC.

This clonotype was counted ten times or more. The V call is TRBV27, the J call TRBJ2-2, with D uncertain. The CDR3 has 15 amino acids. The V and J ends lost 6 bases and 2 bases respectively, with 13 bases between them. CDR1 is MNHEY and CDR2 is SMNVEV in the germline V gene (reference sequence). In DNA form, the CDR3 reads TGTGCCAGCAGCTTTGGACGGCAAAACACCGGGGAGCTGTTTTTT. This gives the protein CASSFGRQNTGELFF.

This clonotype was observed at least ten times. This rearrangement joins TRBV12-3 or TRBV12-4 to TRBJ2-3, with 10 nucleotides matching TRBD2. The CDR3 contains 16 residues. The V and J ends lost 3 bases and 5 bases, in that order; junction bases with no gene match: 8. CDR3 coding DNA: TGTGCCAGCAGTTTCAGCGGGAGGGCCCTCGGAGATACGCAGTATTTT. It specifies CASSFSGRALGDTQYF.

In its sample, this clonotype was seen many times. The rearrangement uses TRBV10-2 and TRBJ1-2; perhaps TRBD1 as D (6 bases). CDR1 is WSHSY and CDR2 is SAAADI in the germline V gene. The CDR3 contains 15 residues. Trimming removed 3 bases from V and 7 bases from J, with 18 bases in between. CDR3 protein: CASSETSGEAPGYTF. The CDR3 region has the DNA TGCGCCAGCAGTGAAACCTCAGGGGAGGCGCCTGGCTACACCTTC.

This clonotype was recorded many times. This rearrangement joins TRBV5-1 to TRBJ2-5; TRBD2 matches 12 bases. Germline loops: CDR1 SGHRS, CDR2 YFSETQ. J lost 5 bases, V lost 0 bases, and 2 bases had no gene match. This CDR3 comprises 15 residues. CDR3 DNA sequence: TGCGCCAGCAGCTTGGGGACTAGCGGGATGGAGACCCAGTACTTC. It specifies CASSLGTSGMETQYF.

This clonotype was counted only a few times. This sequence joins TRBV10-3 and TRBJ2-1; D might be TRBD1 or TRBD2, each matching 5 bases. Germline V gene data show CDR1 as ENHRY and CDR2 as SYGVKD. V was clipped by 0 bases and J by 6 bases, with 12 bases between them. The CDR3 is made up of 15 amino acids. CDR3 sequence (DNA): TGTGCCATCAGTGAGTCACTAGTAGGGACCAATGAGCAGTTCTTC. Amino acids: CAISESLVGTNEQFF.

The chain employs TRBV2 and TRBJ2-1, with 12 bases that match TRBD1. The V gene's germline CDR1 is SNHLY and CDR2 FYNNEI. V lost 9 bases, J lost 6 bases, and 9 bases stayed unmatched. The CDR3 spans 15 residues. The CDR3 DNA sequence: TGTGCCAGTGAGTGGGGGACAGGGGGCCCCAATGAGCAGTTCTTC. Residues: CASEWGTGGPNEQFF.

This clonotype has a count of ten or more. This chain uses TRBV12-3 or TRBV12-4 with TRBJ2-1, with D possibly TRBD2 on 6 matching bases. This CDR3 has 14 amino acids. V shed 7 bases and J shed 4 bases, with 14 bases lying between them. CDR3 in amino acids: CASTHLGLYNEQFF. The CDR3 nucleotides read TGTGCCAGCACCCATCTGGGACTTTACAATGAGCAGTTCTTC.

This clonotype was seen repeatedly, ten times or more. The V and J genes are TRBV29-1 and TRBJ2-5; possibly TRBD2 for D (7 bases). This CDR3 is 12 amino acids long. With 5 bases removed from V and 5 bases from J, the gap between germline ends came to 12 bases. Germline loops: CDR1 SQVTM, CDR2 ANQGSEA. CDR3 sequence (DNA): TGCAGCGTTACAGGGCGGGAGGAGACCCAGTACTTC. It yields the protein CSVTGREETQYF.

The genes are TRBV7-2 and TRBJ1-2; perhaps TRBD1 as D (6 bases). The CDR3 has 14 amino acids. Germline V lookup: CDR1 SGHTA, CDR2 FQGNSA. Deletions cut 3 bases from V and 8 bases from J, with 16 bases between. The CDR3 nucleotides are TGTGCCAGCAGCTTTCCTTCAGGGGTGGGCGGCTACACCTTC. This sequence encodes CASSFPSGVGGYTF.

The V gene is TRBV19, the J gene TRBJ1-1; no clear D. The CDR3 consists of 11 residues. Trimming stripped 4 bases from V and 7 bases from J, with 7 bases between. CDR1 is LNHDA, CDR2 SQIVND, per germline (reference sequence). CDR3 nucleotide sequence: TGTGCCAGTAGTAAGCAAGATGAAGCTTTCTTT. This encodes CASSKQDEAFF.

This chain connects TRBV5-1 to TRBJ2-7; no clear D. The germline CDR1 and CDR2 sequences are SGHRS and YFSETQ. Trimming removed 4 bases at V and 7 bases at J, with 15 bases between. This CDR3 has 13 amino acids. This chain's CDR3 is CASSPGPSGEQYV. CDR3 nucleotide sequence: TGCGCCAGCAGCCCGGGCCCTTCGGGTGAGCAGTACGTC.